This T cell receptor beta chain was observed in a study of cytomegalovirus exposure and HLA in healthy donors. Germline values: CDR1 SQVTM, CDR2 ANQGSEA. The CDR3 is 12 residues long. V dropped 6 bases and J dropped 9; count of bases not matched to a gene: 7. Nominal health characterized the donors when sampled, though unrecorded immune exposures were likely. It was with 60 Vbeta and 13 Jbeta primers that the PCR ran. The assay was immunoSEQ multiplex PCR, and TCRdb's table has in-frame clones only and misses some. The table records 150,000 to 200,000 clones, approximately 80% of them present only once. Whole-study findings and limits: Being productive about 87% or about 30% of the time was typical of most TCR beta V segments in an earlier analysis. In vitro data verified three CMV-associated chains as specific for CMV antigens.

For this clone: Its antigen is as yet unknown.

This TCR was sampled from a woman aged 40 to 50 in good health and CMV-seronegative. Sequenced sample: PBMCs. The chain carries TRBV29-1 and TRBJ2-7; 11 nucleotides agree with TRBD2. The CDR3 coding sequence is TGCAGCGTGAGGGCCGGGACTAGCGGGCAGTACTTC. Protein product: CSVRAGTSGQYF.